This T cell receptor (beta chain) was retrieved from a study of regulatory T cells in long-lasting Graves disease. Library construction for TCR beta used iRepertoire HTBI primers and Arm-PCR of CDR3 regions. TCRdb redid the calling of the multiplex PCR reads with MiXCR, one entry per CDR3 protein. Here the sample spans hundreds of thousands of distinct CDR3 sequences, 16% being singletons. Time point: newly diagnosed GD, antithyroid drugs for less than 3 months. Making the TCR library involved RNA that had been extracted from PBMCs. J gave up 0 bases and V 3 bases, and 3 bases lay outside the gene matches. Germline V CDR1 and CDR2: SGHRS, YFSETQ. The CDR3 runs 15 residues. These data are also associated with another study on T cells in Graves' hyperthyroidism and ophthalmopathy.

The sequencing here drew on peripheral blood mononuclear cells (PBMCs), taken at new diagnosis, from a patient treated with antithyroid drugs. The TCR sequence derives from a woman in her thirties with Graves disease. The V and J genes are TRBV5-1 and TRBJ2-1; TRBD2 agrees at 7 bases. The CDR3 DNA is TGCGCCAGCAGCTGGGGGGGAGGCTCCTACAATGAGCAGTTCTTC. This encodes CASSWGGGSYNEQFF.